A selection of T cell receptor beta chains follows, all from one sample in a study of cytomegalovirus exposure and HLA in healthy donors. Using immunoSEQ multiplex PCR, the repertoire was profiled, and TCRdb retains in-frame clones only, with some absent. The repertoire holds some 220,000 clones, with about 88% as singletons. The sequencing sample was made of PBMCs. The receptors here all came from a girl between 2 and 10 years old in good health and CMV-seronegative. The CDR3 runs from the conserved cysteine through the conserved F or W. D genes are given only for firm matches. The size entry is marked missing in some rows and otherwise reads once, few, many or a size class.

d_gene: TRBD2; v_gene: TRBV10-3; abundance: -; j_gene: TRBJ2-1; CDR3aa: CAISPLTSGGSSYNEQFF; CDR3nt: TGTGCCATCAGTCCCCTAACTAGCGGGGGGAGCTCCTACAATGAGCAGTTCTTC
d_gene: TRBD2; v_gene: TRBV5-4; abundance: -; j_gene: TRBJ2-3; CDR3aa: CASRPEWDYLTDTQYF; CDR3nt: TGTGCCAGCCGACCAGAGTGGGACTACCTCACAGATACGCAGTATTTT
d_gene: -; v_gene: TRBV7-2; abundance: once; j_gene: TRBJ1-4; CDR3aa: CATRGGGNEKLFF; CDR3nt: TGTGCCACCCGGGGGGGAGGTAATGAAAAACTGTTTTTT
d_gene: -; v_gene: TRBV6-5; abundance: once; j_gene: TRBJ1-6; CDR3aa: CASSYGQGWPSPLHF; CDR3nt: TGTGCCAGCAGTTACGGGCAGGGATGGCCTTCACCCCTCCACTTT
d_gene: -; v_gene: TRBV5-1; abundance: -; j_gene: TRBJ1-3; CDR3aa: CASSLAGGQAGNTIYF; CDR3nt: TGCGCCAGCAGCTTGGCGGGGGGGCAGGCTGGAAACACCATATATTTT
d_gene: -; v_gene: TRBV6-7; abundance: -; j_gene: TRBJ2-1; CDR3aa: CASSILLAGSYNEQFF; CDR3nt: TGTGCCAGCAGTATACTTCTAGCCGGATCCTACAATGAGCAGTTCTTC
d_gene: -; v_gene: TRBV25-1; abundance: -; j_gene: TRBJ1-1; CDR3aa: CASSEPGGEAFF; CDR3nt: TGTGCCAGCAGTGAACCGGGGGGAGAAGCTTTCTTT
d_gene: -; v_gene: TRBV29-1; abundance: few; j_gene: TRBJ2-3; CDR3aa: CSVEMGQTQYF; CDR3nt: TGCAGCGTTGAAATGGGCCAGACGCAGTATTTT
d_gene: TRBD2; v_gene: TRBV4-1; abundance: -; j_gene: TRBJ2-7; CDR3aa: CASSQETSGYEQYF; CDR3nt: TGCGCCAGCAGCCAAGAAACTAGCGGCTACGAGCAGTACTTC
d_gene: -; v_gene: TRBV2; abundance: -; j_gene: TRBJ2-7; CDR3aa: CASSLSYEQYF; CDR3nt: TGTGCCAGCAGCCTGTCCTACGAGCAGTACTTC
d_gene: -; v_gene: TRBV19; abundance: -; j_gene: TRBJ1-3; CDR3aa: CASSSGGVIGNTIYF; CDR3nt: TGTGCCAGTAGTAGCGGAGGGGTGATCGGAAACACCATATATTTT
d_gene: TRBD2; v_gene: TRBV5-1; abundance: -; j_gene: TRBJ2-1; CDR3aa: CASSISGTYNEQFF; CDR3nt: TGCGCCAGCAGCATTAGCGGGACCTACAATGAGCAGTTCTTC
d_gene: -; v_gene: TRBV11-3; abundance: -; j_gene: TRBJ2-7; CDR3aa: CASSLGPPQGYEQYF; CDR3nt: TGTGCCAGCAGCTTAGGGCCACCCCAGGGGTACGAGCAGTACTTC
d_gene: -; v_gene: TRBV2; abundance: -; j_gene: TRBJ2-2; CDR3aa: CASSEARGTGELFF; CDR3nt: TGTGCCAGCAGTGAAGCGCGAGGGACCGGGGAGCTGTTTTTT
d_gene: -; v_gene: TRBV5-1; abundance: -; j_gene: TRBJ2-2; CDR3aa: CASSAVIQGPELFF; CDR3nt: TGCGCCAGCAGCGCAGTCATTCAGGGGCCGGAGCTGTTTTTT
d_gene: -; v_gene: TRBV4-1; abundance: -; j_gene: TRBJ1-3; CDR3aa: CASSPKRTGSSGNTIYF; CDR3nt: TGCGCCAGCAGCCCTAAGCGTACAGGGAGCTCTGGAAACACCATATATTTT
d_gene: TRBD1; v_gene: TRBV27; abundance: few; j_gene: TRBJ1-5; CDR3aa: CASSPRQGAQPQHF; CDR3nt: TGTGCCAGCAGTCCTAGACAGGGCGCTCAGCCCCAGCATTTT
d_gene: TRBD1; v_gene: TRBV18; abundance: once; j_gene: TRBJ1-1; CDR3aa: CASSPSVGTGGLNTEAFF; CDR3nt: TGTGCCAGCTCACCAAGCGTCGGGACAGGGGGCCTGAACACTGAAGCTTTCTTT
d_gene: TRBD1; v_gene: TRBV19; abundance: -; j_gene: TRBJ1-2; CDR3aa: CASSIGTGEKHGYTF; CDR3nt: TGTGCCAGTAGTATCGGGACAGGGGAAAAGCATGGCTACACCTTC
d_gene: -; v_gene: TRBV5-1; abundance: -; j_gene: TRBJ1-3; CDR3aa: CASSLEGVGSGNTIYF; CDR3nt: TGCGCCAGCAGCTTGGAAGGGGTTGGCTCTGGAAACACCATATATTTT
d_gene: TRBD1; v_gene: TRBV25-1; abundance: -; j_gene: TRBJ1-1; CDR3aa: CASSEPGTGGTEAFF; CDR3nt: TGTGCCAGCAGTGAACCCGGGACAGGGGGCACTGAAGCTTTCTTT
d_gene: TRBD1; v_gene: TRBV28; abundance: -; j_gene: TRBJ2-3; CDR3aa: CASRPSRGRFTDTQYF; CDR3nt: TGTGCCAGCCGGCCTTCCAGGGGGCGTTTCACAGATACGCAGTATTTT
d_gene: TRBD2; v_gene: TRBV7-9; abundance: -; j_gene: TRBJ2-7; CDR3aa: CASSLGSTSGSSYEQYF; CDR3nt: TGTGCCAGCAGCTTAGGGTCCACTAGCGGGAGCTCCTACGAGCAGTACTTC
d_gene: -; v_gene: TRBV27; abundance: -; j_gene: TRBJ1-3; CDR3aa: CASRGGFSGSTIYF; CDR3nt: TGTGCCAGCAGAGGGGGATTCTCTGGAAGCACCATATATTTT
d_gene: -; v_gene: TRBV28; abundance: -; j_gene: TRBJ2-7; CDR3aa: CASSTQGPSYEQYF; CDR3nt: TGTGCCAGCAGCACACAGGGCCCATCCTACGAGCAGTACTTC
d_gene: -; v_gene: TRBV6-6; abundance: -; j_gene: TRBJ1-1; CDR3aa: CASSYGGDELTEAFF; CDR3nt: TGTGCCAGCAGTTACGGAGGGGATGAACTCACTGAAGCTTTCTTT
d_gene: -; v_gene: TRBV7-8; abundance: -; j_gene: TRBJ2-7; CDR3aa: CASSSPVNLMRAYEQYF; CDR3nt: TGTGCCAGCAGCTCCCCCGTTAACCTTATGAGGGCCTACGAGCAGTACTTC
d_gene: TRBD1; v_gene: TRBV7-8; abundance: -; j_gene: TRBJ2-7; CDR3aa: CASSPQTGLISYEQYF; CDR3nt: TGTGCCAGCAGCCCTCAGACAGGGCTCATCTCATACGAGCAGTACTTC
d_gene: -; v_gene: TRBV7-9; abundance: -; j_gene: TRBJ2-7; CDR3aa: CASSPTSYEQYF; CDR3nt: TGTGCCAGCAGCCCAACTTCCTACGAGCAGTACTTC
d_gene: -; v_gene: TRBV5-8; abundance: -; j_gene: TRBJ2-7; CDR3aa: CASTREQYF; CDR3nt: TGTGCCAGCACGCGTGAGCAGTACTTC
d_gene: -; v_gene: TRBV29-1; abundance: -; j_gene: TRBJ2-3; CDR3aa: CSVGYTPYRGGTDTQYF; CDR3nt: TGCAGCGTTGGGTATACCCCATACAGGGGGGGGACAGATACGCAGTATTTT
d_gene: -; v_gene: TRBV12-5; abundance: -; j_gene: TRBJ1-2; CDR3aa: CASGLGQNYGYTF; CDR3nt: TGTGCTAGTGGTTTGGGACAAAACTATGGCTACACCTTC
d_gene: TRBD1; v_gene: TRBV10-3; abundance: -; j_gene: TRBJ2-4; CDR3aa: CAISESGQANIQYF; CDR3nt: TGTGCCATCAGTGAGTCGGGACAGGCAAACATTCAGTACTTC
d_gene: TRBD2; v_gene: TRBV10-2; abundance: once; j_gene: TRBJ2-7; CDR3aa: CASSETSGVHEQYF; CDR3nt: TGCGCCAGCAGTGAGACTAGCGGGGTCCACGAGCAGTACTTC
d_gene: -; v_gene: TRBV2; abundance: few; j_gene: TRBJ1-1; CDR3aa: CASTRTAGSEAFF; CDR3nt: TGTGCCAGCACCAGGACTGCGGGGAGTGAAGCTTTCTTT
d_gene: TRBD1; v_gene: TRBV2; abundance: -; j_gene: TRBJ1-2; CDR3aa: CASRGVRGQAAKTTF; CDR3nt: TGTGCCAGCAGGGGGGTAAGGGGACAGGCTGCTAAGACCACCTTC
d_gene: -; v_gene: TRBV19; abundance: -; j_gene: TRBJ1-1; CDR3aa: CARHTGGATEAFF; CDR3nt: TGTGCCAGACACACCGGGGGGGCCACTGAAGCTTTCTTT
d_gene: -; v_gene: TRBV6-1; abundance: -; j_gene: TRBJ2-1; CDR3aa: CASTLNYNEQFF; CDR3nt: TGTGCCAGCACCCTAAACTACAATGAGCAGTTCTTC
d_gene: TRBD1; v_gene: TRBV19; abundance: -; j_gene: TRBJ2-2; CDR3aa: CASSISRTGWTGELFF; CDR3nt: TGTGCCAGTAGTATATCCAGGACAGGGTGGACCGGGGAGCTGTTTTTT
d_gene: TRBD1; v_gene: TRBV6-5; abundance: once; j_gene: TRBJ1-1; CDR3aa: CASRTEDRVRTEAFF; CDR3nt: TGTGCCAGCAGGACGGAGGACAGGGTCCGCACTGAAGCTTTCTTT
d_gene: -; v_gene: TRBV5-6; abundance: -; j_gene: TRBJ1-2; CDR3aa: CASRVGPNSNYGYTF; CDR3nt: TGTGCCAGCAGGGTGGGCCCGAACTCTAACTATGGCTACACCTTC